Listed below are T cell receptor beta chains from one sample, sequenced in a study of vaccination effects on CD4 cells after COVID-19. These TCRs are of unknown antigen specificity. The repertoire was sequenced with immunoSEQ multiplex PCR; TCRdb's copy has only in-frame clones and lacks some. The sample consists of some 50,000 clones, 70% to 75% of them appearing once. This material consisted of CD4+ T cells from PBMCs cultured without peptide, taken before COVID-19 vaccination. The receptors come from a human donor who had a prior SARS-CoV-2 infection. Each CDR3 is given with its conserved first and last residue. The order of the fields is CDR3 protein, J gene, V gene.

CDR3aa: CATSRDYGGLAFF; j_gene: TRBJ1-1; v_gene: TRBV15
CDR3aa: CASSDRRTGELFF; j_gene: TRBJ2-2; v_gene: TRBV19
CDR3aa: CATRHSTDTQYF; j_gene: TRBJ2-3; v_gene: TRBV15
CDR3aa: CASSQPGLAGGPDEQYF; j_gene: TRBJ2-7; v_gene: TRBV18
CDR3aa: CASSRSGYEQYF; j_gene: TRBJ2-7; v_gene: TRBV11-3
CDR3aa: CASSITGLGSEQYF; j_gene: TRBJ2-7; v_gene: TRBV2
CDR3aa: CASSSDAATGGGPLAFF; j_gene: TRBJ1-1; v_gene: TRBV5-1
CDR3aa: CASTDLGEKLFF; j_gene: TRBJ1-4; v_gene: TRBV5-1
CDR3aa: CASSPREQYNEQFF; j_gene: TRBJ2-1; v_gene: TRBV3-1/TRBV3-2
CDR3aa: CASSYLVDRDTEAFF; j_gene: TRBJ1-1; v_gene: TRBV6-5
CDR3aa: CASSPSGRETQYF; j_gene: TRBJ2-5; v_gene: TRBV5-4